This TCR beta chain originates from a study of human T cells and chemical hapten exposure. Using its own MiXCR run on the RACE reads, TCRdb lists one record per CDR3 protein. In the table there are more than 75,000 distinct CDR3 sequences, around 8.7% of which are singletons. This clonotype was recorded a few times. As to time point: healthy volunteer bleed at 6 weeks. Researchers extracted total RNA from unfractionated whole blood. Trimming shortened V by 1 base and J by 1 base, and 10 bases separated the two germline ends. The CDR3 length is 15 residues. Germline assignment: CDR1 SSHAT and CDR2 FNYEAQ (reference sequence).

The sequencing sample was made of whole blood. The TCR was taken from a male donor in good health. Some clones in this sample may be carry-over from other donors' samples. This sequence joins TRBV7-7 and TRBJ2-5; no clear D gene. CDR3 nucleotides: TGTGCCAGCAGCTTAGGACCGAGTCTCCAAGAGACCCAGTACTTC. It is translated as CASSLGPSLQETQYF.